The 30 T cell receptor beta chains in this list originate from one sample, sequenced in a study of blood T cells in healthy people across ages. Alongside a J-beta primer mix, a sample-barcoded 5' primer served in a second PCR lasting roughly 6 to 11 cycles. TCRdb redid the calling of the 5' RACE reads with MiXCR, one entry per CDR3 protein. The profile shows around 900,000 distinct CDR3 sequences, roughly 47% of them singletons. Sample: blood. The receptors derive from a woman aged 60 to 75 in good health.

This clonotype was recorded once. The chain has TRBV20-1 and TRBJ1-2; 9 nucleotides align to TRBD1. V shed 0 bases and J 5 bases; nucleotides not matched to a gene: 4. The germline gives CDR1 DFQATT, CDR2 SNEGSKA (reference sequence). This CDR3 is 14 amino acids long. The CDR3 DNA reads TGCAGTGCTAGAGAGGCGGGGACAGGGTATGGCTACACCTTC. It is translated as CSAREAGTGYGYTF.

This chain joins TRBV29-1 and TRBJ2-1, with TRBD2 matching 7 bases. The CDR3 length is 17 residues. Losses at the gene ends were 4 bases for V and 4 bases for J; bases not matched to a gene: 16. Per germline, CDR1 SQVTM and CDR2 ANQGSEA. In nucleotides, the CDR3 is TGCAGCGTTGTCAGGGACTACCTCGTACCTCTTTACAATGAGCAGTTCTTC. This encodes CSVVRDYLVPLYNEQFF.

This clonotype was counted only a few times. The V and J genes are TRBV29-1 and TRBJ2-5; 10 nucleotides match TRBD2. This CDR3 is built from 14 residues. Germline trimming cut 5 bases from V and 4 bases from J; bases unmatched to any gene: 7. From germline, CDR1 is SQVTM and CDR2 ANQGSEA. The CDR3 sequence: CSVCLAGVRETQYF. The CDR3 DNA reads as TGCAGCGTTTGTCTAGCGGGGGTTAGAGAGACCCAGTACTTC. Variable domain in full (rest from reference TRBV29-1 and TRBJ2-5): SAVISQKPSRDICQRGTSLTIQCQVDSQVTMMFWYRQQPGQSLTLIATANQGSEATYESGFVIDKFPISRPNLTFSTLTVSNMSPEDSSIYLCSVCLAGVRETQYFGPGTRLLVL.

This chain links TRBV12-3 or TRBV12-4 with TRBJ2-2, with 8 bases aligning to TRBD1. V shed 4 bases and J 3 bases; nucleotides not matched to a gene: 7. This CDR3 contains 16 residues. The CDR3 nucleotides read TGTGCCAGCAGTTCGCTGACAGGGGTAGACACCGGGGAGCTGTTTTTT. It is translated as CASSSLTGVDTGELFF.

This clonotype was seen only a few times. The chain employs TRBV21-1 and TRBJ1-2. TRBV21-1 is a recognized pseudogene. This CDR3 has 18 amino acids. CDR3 region: CASSKAFRLEGLAYGYTF. CDR3 bases: TGTGCCAGCAGCAAGGCGTTTCGGTTAGAGGGACTCGCCTATGGCTACACCTTC.

With respect to this clonotype: The junction and the germline gene differ at one end; a read error may be behind it. The CDR3 loop is CASSQGTSGSLLYNEQYF. The CDR3 nucleotides read TGCGCCAGCAGTCAAGGGACTAGCGGGAGCCTTCTATACAATGAGCAGTACTTC. This chain connects TRBV4-1 to TRBJ2-7; 14 bases are shared with TRBD2. In germline, CDR1 is MGHRA, CDR2 YSYEKL. This CDR3 comprises 18 residues.

The chain combines TRBV6-6 with TRBJ2-1; D gene uncertain. Trimming took off 2 bases at V and 10 bases at J, with 12 bases between the two ends. Looked up from germline, CDR1 is MNHNY and CDR2 is SVGAGI (reference sequence). This CDR3 has 13 residues. Here the CDR3 reads CASSYTAGLEQFF. The CDR3 DNA sequence: TGTGCCAGCAGTTACACCGCTGGGTTAGAGCAGTTCTTC.

Worth noting for this clonotype: Possible read error: a much larger clone is one base away. The DNA for the CDR3 is TGCGCCAGCAGCCAAGGGACAGGGATCCACGAGCAGTACTTC. Amino acids: CASSQGTGIHEQYF. This rearrangement joins TRBV4-1 to TRBJ2-7, with 8 nucleotides matching TRBD1. The V gene end was trimmed by 1 base and the J gene end by 5 bases; junction bases not matched to a gene: 4. This CDR3 is 14 amino acids long. Germline V gene lookup returns CDR1 MGHRA and CDR2 YSYEKL.

A note on this clonotype: Mismatch with germline at one junction end may stem from a read error. The V gene is TRBV12-3 or TRBV12-4, the J gene TRBJ2-3, with D possibly being TRBD1 (7 bases). CDR3 size: 14 residues. The DNA for the CDR3 is TGTGCCAGCAGTTTTGGAGGGGGCACAGATATGCAGTATTTT. Protein product: CASSFGGGTDMQYF.

In this sample, this clonotype turned up a few times. The CDR3 reads CASSSALIGGGYTF. DNA of the CDR3: TGTGCCAGCAGCTCTGCTTTAATAGGAGGCGGCTACACCTTC. This rearrangement joins TRBV11-1 to TRBJ1-2; no firm D call. The germline V gene has CDR1 SGHAT and CDR2 FQDESV (reference sequence). The CDR3 spans 14 residues. V was pared by 4 bases and J by 8 bases, with 17 bases between.

The V call is TRBV20-1, the J call TRBJ2-1, with TRBD1 matching 8 bases. The CDR3 covers 14 residues. The junction had 11 bases not matched to a gene; V was cut back by 6 bases and J by 7 bases. Germline lookup yields CDR1 DFQATT and CDR2 SNEGSKA (reference sequence). CDR3 region: CSASRDRLGNEQFF. The CDR3 DNA is TGCAGTGCCAGTAGGGACAGGCTGGGGAATGAGCAGTTCTTC.

The chain has TRBV4-1 and TRBJ2-7; 9 nucleotides align to TRBD1. In germline, CDR1 is MGHRA, CDR2 YSYEKL. The CDR3 loop spans 14 amino acids. V trimming: 2 bases; J trimming: 5 bases; junction bases outside the gene matches: 4. This CDR3 is CASSQRTGVDEQYF. CDR3 in DNA: TGCGCCAGCAGCCAACGGACAGGGGTGGACGAGCAGTACTTC.

The chain employs TRBV28 and TRBJ1-2; D unresolved. CDR3 length: 12 residues. Germline CDR1 reads MDHEN; CDR2 reads SYDVKM. CDR3 sequence reads: CTTGRSNYGYTF. The CDR3 bases are TGTACCACCGGAAGATCTAACTATGGCTACACCTTC.

This clonotype was recorded once. This sequence joins TRBV20-1 and TRBJ2-1; 10 bases line up with TRBD2. Germline loops: CDR1 DFQATT, CDR2 SNEGSKA (reference sequence). CDR3 length: 15 residues. Losses at the gene ends were 6 bases for V and 6 bases for J; bases not matched to a gene: 11. CDR3 nucleotides: TGCAGTGCCAGTCCCCTAGCGGGAGTACCCAATGAGCAGTTCTTC. Translated, it gives CSASPLAGVPNEQFF.

This clonotype has only a few counts. CDR3 region: CASSQPPQGSYEQYF. In nucleotides, the CDR3 is TGCGCCAGCAGCCAACCGCCCCAGGGATCCTACGAGCAGTACTTC. V is TRBV4-1 and J is TRBJ2-7, with D tentatively TRBD1 (5 bases). Germline V lookup: CDR1 MGHRA, CDR2 YSYEKL. The length of the CDR3 is 15 residues. V was clipped by 2 bases and J by 1 base, with 12 bases between them.

The chain uses TRBV27 and TRBJ2-4; no reliable D call. The J call may be faulty, since TRBJ2-7 better matches the DNA end. Per germline, CDR1 MNHEY and CDR2 SMNVEV (reference sequence). The CDR3 runs to 14 residues. CDR3 DNA sequence: TGTGCCAGCAGTTTCGCCCCTGATACCTACGAGCAGTACTTC. Its translation: CASSFAPDTYEQYF.

This chain joins TRBV25-1 and TRBJ2-3; no reliable D call. CDR3 length: 16 amino acids. Trimming took 2 bases from V and 2 from J, leaving 14 bases between them. In germline, CDR1 is MGHDK, CDR2 SYGVNS. CDR3 in amino acids: CASSEGGNPYTDTQYF. The CDR3 nucleotides are TGTGCCAGCAGTGAAGGCGGAAACCCGTACACAGATACGCAGTATTTT.

In its sample, this clonotype was seen a few times. This rearrangement joins TRBV12-3 or TRBV12-4 to TRBJ2-5; the D gene could be TRBD1 or TRBD2 (5 bases each). This CDR3 is 13 amino acids long. The V and J ends lost 3 bases and 5 bases respectively, with 10 bases between them. The CDR3: CASSFGTPETQYF. The CDR3 DNA follows: TGTGCCAGCAGTTTCGGGACCCCGGAGACCCAGTACTTC.

The chain recombines TRBV7-2 with TRBJ2-1; D is unresolved. Per germline, CDR1 SGHTA and CDR2 FQGNSA. V dropped 1 base and J dropped 5 bases, with 12 bases sitting between them. CDR3 length equals 15 residues. This CDR3 reads CASSLDIGRNNEQFF. In DNA, the CDR3 is TGTGCCAGCAGCTTAGATATCGGACGAAACAATGAGCAGTTCTTC. Drawing the rest from reference TRBV7-2 and TRBJ2-1, the complete variable domain is GAGVSQSPSNKVTEKGKDVELRCDPISGHTALYWYRQSLGQGLEFLIYFQGNSAPDKSGLPSDRFSAERTGGSVSTLTIQRTQQEDSAVYLCASSLDIGRNNEQFFGPGTRLTVL.

The chain couples TRBV11-2 to TRBJ2-6; D unresolved. There are 15 residues in the CDR3. Trimming took 0 bases from V and 3 from J, leaving 6 bases between them. CDR1 is SGHAT and CDR2 is FQNNGV in the germline V gene. CDR3 sequence (DNA): TGTGCCAGCAGCTTAGAGGGGTTTGGGGCCAACGTCCTGACTTTC. This codes for CASSLEGFGANVLTF.

With respect to this clonotype: This may arise from a read error, as a much more abundant clone is one base away. This chain links TRBV7-9 with TRBJ2-3; 7 nucleotides match TRBD2. Germline-derived CDR1 and CDR2 are SEHNR and FQNEAQ (reference sequence). The CDR3 is 15 residues long. Germline trimming cut 5 bases from V and 3 bases from J; bases unmatched to any gene: 8. DNA of the CDR3: TGTGCCAGCAGCCGTGGCGGGAGAAGAACAGATACGCAGTATTTT. Protein product: CASSRGGRRTDTQYF.

There are a few counts of this clonotype. The chain combines TRBV13 with TRBJ2-7; D is perhaps TRBD1 or TRBD2 (7 bases each). Germline-derived CDR1 and CDR2 are PRHDT and FYEKMQ (reference sequence). The CDR3 spans 13 residues. V was pared by 4 bases and J by 7 bases, with 14 bases between. The CDR3: CASSSLQGGEQYF. The DNA for the CDR3 is TGTGCCAGCAGCTCACTCCAGGGGGGGGAGCAGTACTTC.

The V gene is TRBV5-6, the J gene TRBJ1-1; the D is unclear. Per the germline V gene, CDR1 is SGHDT and CDR2 is YYEEEE. V was cut by 0 bases and J by 2 bases, with 11 bases left in between. CDR3 size: 15 residues. The CDR3 here is CASSLAGRINTEAFF. The CDR3, as DNA: TGTGCCAGCAGCTTGGCCGGTCGGATAAACACTGAAGCTTTCTTT.

V gene TRBV13 combines with J gene TRBJ2-3, with TRBD2 identical over 7 bases. CDR1 and CDR2 from the germline V gene are PRHDT and FYEKMQ (reference sequence). The V segment lost 3 bases and the J segment 5 bases; nucleotides outside the gene matches: 17. This CDR3 contains 18 residues. CDR3 coding DNA: TGTGCCAGCAGCTTTGGGGCCTTTGGCGGGAGTAGGTTAGATACGCAGTATTTT. It encodes CASSFGAFGGSRLDTQYF.

This chain joins TRBV7-2 and TRBJ2-5; 7 positions agree with TRBD1. The DNA end is a closer match to TRBJ2-7, so the J assignment may be wrong. Germline-derived CDR1 and CDR2 are SGHTA and FQGNSA. CDR3 length: 14 residues. The CDR3 sequence is CASSSLGQFYEQYF. The CDR3 DNA follows: TGTGCCAGCAGCTCTTTGGGACAGTTCTACGAGCAGTACTTC.

The rearrangement joins TRBV4-3 to TRBJ2-1; D remains unclear. This CDR3 region has 15 residues. V shed 0 bases and J shed 3 bases, with 9 bases lying between them. Germline CDR1 and CDR2: LGHNA and YSLEER. The CDR3: CASSQDSNIYNEQFF. CDR3 coding DNA: TGCGCCAGCAGCCAAGATTCTAATATCTACAATGAGCAGTTCTTC.

The chain couples TRBV4-1 to TRBJ2-3; the D is unclear. Germline V lookup: CDR1 MGHRA, CDR2 YSYEKL. With 0 bases removed from V and 6 bases from J, the gap between germline ends came to 16 bases. The length of the CDR3 is 16 residues. CDR3 nucleotide sequence: TGCGCCAGCAGCCAAGATCAGTCCCAGGTTTGGGATACGCAGTATTTT. Amino acid sequence: CASSQDQSQVWDTQYF.

The chain has TRBV20-1 and TRBJ2-7, with TRBD2 matching over 13 bases. V gave up 5 bases and J gave up 3 bases; unmatched junction bases: 4. The CDR3 runs to 14 residues. Germline V gene sequence: CDR1 DFQATT, CDR2 SNEGSKA (reference sequence). DNA for the CDR3: TGCAGTGCTTCGACTAGCGGGAGGTTCTACGAGCAGTACTTC. Its translation: CSASTSGRFYEQYF.

The chain joins TRBV14 to TRBJ2-1, with D maybe TRBD2 (6 bases). Trimming removed 6 bases from V and 4 bases from J, with 10 bases in between. The germline V gene has CDR1 SGHDN and CDR2 FVKESK. The CDR3 is 13 residues long. Here the CDR3 reads CASSKTRYNEQFF. In nucleotides, the CDR3 is TGTGCCAGCAGTAAGACTAGGTACAATGAGCAGTTCTTC.

V usage is TRBV7-9 and J usage is TRBJ1-2; D call uncertain. Trimming removed 3 bases at V and 6 bases at J, with 17 bases between. CDR1 SEHNR and CDR2 FQNEAQ come from the germline V gene (reference sequence). The CDR3 sequence is 15 residues long. CDR3 coding DNA: TGTGCCAGCAGCTTGGAAATCTCACCTTGGGATGGCTACACCTTC. Translating gives CASSLEISPWDGYTF.